These 3 T cell receptor beta chains were sequenced from one sample in a study of T cell responses to AZD1222 COVID-19 vaccine. Sequenced by immunoSEQ multiplex PCR; TCRdb stores in-frame clones only, minus some. The repertoire holds about 150,000 clones, with more than 75% as singletons. The material sequenced was peripheral blood, taken on day 0 of AZD1222 vaccination. Source of these receptors: an adult in good health.

The CDR3 region is CSVEGTSGGRDTQYF. The CDR3 bases are TGCAGCGTTGAAGGGACTAGCGGGGGGCGGGATACGCAGTATTTT. The rearrangement uses TRBV29-1 and TRBJ2-3; 14 nucleotides agree with TRBD2. The V and J ends lost 1 base and 6 bases, in that order; junction bases with no gene match: 3. The CDR3 is made up of 15 amino acids. CDR1 is SQVTM, CDR2 ANQGSEA, per germline.

In this sample, this clone turned up a few times. This chain links TRBV6-2 or TRBV6-3 with TRBJ2-4; possible D gene TRBD1, 6 bases. V was trimmed by 5 bases and J by 0 bases, leaving 14 bases between them. CDR1 is MNHEY and CDR2 is SVGEGT in the germline V gene. CDR3 length equals 16 residues. The CDR3: CASSDRTALAKNIQYF. The CDR3 bases are TGTGCCAGCAGTGACAGGACAGCCCTAGCCAAAAACATTCAGTACTTC.

The V and J genes are TRBV3-1 (or the pseudogene TRBV3-2) and TRBJ1-5; TRBD1 might be the D (5 bases). The CDR3 totals 14 residues. Germline lookup yields CDR1 LGHDT and CDR2 YNNKEL (reference sequence). Trimming took off 5 bases at V and 3 bases at J, with 11 bases between the two ends. Written as DNA, the CDR3 is TGTGCCAGCAGCGGGGGGGGTATCAATCAGCCCCAGCATTTT. It yields the protein CASSGGGINQPQHF.